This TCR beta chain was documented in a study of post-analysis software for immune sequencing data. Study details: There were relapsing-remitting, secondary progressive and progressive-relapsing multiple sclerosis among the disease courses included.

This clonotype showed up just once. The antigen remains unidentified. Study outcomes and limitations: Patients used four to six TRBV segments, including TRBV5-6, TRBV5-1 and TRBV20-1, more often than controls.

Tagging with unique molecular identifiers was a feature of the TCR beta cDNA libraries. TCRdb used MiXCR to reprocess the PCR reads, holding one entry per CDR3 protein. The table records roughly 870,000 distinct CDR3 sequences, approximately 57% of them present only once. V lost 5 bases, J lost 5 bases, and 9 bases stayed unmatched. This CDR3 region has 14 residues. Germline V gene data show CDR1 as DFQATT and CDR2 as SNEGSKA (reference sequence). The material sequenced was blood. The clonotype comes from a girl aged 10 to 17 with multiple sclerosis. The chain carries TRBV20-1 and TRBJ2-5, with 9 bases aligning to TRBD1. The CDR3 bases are TGCAGTGCTCCCCGGGACAGGGCAGGGGAGACCCAGTACTTC. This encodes CSAPRDRAGETQYF.